This entry is about one T cell receptor beta chain. The data were taken from a study of blood T cell repertoires in COVID-19. Study as a whole: Researchers got acute and convalescent COVID-19 samples from the United States, Italy and Spain. The cDNA or gDNA used as material had been derived from T cells, B-cell-depleted T cells, or PBMCs.

The ends were cut back, 5 bases at V and 5 bases at J, with 18 bases in the middle. The CDR3 loop spans 15 amino acids. Germline CDR1 is SGHAT and CDR2 is FQNNGV. The authors' processing: Amplified reference gene primers provided the basis for estimating nucleated cell counts. Sequencing was performed with immunoSEQ multiplex PCR; in TCRdb, only in-frame clones are kept and a portion is missing. V, J and clone size derive from that table, while D and trimming were established from the DNA sequence. Altogether about 78,000 clones are present, more than 75% being singletons, with the ten largest covering 4.5% to 6%.

The specimen sequenced was peripheral blood. The source is a man aged 50 or older with active or convalescent COVID-19. The chain couples TRBV11-2 to TRBJ2-5; a weak D match, TRBD1 (5 bases). This CDR3 is CASSKDQGFAETQYF. DNA for the CDR3: TGTGCCAGCAGCAAGGACCAGGGTTTCGCGGAGACCCAGTACTTC.